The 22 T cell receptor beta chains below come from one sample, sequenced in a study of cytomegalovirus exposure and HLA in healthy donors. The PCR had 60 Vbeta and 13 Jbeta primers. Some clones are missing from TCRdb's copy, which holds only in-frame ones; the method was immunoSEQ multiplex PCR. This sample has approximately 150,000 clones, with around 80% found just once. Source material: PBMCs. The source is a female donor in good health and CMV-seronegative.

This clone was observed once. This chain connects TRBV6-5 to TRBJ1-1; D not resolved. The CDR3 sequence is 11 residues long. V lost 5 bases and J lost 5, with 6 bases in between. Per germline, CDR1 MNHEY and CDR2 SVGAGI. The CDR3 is CASSGQTEAFF. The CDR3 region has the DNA TGTGCCAGCAGTGGCCAGACTGAAGCTTTCTTT.

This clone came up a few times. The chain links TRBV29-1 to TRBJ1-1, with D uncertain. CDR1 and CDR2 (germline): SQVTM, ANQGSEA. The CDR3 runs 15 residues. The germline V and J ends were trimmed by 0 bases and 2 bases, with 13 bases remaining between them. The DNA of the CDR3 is TGCAGCGTTGAAGATCCGTGGAGAGCCAACACTGAAGCTTTCTTT. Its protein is CSVEDPWRANTEAFF.

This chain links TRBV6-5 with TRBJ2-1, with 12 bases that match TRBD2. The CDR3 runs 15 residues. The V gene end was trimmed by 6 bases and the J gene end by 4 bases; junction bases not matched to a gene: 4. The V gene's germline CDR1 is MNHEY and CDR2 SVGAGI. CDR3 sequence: CASRPSGRGYNEQFF. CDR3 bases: TGTGCCAGCAGACCTAGCGGGAGGGGGTACAATGAGCAGTTCTTC.

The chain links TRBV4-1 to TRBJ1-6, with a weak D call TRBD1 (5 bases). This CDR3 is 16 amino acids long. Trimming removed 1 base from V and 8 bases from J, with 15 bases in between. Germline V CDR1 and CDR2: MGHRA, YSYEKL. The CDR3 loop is CASSQALRGGDSPLHF. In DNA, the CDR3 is TGCGCCAGCAGCCAAGCCCTCCGGGGAGGGGATTCACCCCTCCACTTT.

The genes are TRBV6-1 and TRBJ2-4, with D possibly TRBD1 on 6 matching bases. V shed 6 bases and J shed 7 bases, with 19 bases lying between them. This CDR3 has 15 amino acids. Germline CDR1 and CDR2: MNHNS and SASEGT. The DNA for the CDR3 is TGTGCCAGCAGCACTAACACAGGGAATGGGAACATTCAGTACTTC. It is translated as CASSTNTGNGNIQYF.

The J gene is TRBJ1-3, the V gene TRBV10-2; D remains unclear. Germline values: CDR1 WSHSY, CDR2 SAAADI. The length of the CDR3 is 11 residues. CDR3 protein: CATSAGNTIYF. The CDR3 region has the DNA TGCGCGACTAGTGCGGGAAACACCATATATTTT.

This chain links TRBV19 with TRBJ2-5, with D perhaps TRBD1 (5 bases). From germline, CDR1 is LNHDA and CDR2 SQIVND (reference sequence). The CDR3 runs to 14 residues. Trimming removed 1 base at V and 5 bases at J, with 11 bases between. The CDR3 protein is CASSIGSPGETQYF. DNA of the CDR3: TGTGCCAGTAGTATAGGATCCCCAGGGGAGACCCAGTACTTC.

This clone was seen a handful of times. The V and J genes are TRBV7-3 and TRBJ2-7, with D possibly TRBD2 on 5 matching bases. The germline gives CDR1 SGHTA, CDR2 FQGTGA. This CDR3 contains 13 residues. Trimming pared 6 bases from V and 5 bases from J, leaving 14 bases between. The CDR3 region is CASSRIGGDEQYF. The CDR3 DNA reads TGTGCCAGCAGTCGGATCGGAGGCGACGAGCAGTACTTC.

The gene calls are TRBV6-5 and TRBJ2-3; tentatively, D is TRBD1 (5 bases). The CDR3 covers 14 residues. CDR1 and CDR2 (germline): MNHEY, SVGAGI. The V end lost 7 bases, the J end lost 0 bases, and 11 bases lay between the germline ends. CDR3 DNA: TGTGCCAGCACCCAGGGTATGAGCACAGATACGCAGTATTTT. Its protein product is CASTQGMSTDTQYF.

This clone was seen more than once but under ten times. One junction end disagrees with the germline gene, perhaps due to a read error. The CDR3 DNA follows: TGCAGTGCTAGAATCGGGGGACCCTCGGATTTT. It encodes CSARIGGPSDF. The chain recombines TRBV20-1 with TRBJ2-3; D is possibly TRBD2 (6 bases). In germline, CDR1 is DFQATT, CDR2 SNEGSKA (reference sequence). The CDR3 contains 11 residues.

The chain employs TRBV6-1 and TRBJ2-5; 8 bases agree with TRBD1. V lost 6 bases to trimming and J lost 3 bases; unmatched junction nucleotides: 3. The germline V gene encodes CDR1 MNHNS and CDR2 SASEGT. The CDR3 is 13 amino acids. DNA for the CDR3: TGTGCCAGCAGAGGACAGGGAGAAGAGACCCAGTACTTC. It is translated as CASRGQGEETQYF.

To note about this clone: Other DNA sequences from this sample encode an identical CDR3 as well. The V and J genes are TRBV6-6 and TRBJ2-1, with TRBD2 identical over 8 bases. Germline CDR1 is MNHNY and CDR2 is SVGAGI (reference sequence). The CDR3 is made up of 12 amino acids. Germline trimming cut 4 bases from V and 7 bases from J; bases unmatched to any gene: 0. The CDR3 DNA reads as TGTGCCAGCAGTTCGGGGGGGAATGAGCAGTTCTTC. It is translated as CASSSGGNEQFF.

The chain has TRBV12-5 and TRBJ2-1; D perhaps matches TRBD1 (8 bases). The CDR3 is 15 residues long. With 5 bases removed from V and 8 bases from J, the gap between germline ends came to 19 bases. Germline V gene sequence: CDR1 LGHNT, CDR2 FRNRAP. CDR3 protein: CASGTRTGRGDEQFF. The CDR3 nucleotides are TGTGCTAGTGGTACCCGGACAGGGAGGGGGGATGAGCAGTTCTTC. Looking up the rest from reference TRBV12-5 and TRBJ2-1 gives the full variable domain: DARVTQTPRHKVTEMGQEVTMRCQPILGHNTVFWYRQTMMQGLELLAYFRNRAPLDDSGMPKDRFSAEMPDATLATLKIQPSEPRDSAVYFCASGTRTGRGDEQFFGPGTRLTVL.

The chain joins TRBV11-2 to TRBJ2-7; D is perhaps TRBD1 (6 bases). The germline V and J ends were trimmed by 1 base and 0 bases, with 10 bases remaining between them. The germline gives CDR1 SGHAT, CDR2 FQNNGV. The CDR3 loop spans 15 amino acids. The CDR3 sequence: CASSLGAGDSYEQYF. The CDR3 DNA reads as TGTGCCAGCAGCTTAGGGGCAGGGGACTCCTACGAGCAGTACTTC.

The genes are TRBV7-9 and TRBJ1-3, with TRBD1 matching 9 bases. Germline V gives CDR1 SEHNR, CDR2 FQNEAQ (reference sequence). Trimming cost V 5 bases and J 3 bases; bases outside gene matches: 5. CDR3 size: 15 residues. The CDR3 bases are TGTGCCAGCAGCGAGGGACAGGGTTATGGAAACACCATATATTTT. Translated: CASSEGQGYGNTIYF.

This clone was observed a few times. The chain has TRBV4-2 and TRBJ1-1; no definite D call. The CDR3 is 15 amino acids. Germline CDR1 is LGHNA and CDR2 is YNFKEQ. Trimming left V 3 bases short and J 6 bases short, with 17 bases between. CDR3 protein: CASSQLARGNAEAFF. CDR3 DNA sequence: TGTGCCAGCAGCCAGTTGGCGCGGGGTAACGCTGAAGCTTTCTTT.

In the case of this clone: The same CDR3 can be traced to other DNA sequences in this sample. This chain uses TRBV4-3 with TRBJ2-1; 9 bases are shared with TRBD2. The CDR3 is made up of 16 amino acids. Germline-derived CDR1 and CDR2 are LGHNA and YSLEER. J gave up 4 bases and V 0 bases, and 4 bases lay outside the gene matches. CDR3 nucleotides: TGCGCCAGCAGCCAAGAAGGCGCGGGAGGGTACAATGAGCAGTTCTTC. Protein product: CASSQEGAGGYNEQFF.

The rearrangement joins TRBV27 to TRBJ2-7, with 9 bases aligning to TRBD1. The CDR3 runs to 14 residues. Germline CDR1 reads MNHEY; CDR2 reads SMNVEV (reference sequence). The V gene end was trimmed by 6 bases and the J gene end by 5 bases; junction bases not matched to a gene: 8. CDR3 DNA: TGTGCCAGCAGATCCTGGACAGGGGACGACGAGCAGTACTTC. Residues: CASRSWTGDDEQYF.

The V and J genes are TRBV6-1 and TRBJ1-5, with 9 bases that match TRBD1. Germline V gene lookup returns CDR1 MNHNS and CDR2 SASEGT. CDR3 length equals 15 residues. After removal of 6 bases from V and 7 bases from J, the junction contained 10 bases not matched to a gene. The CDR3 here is CASRDGTGTGQPQHF. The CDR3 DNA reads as TGTGCCAGCAGGGATGGGACAGGGACGGGGCAGCCCCAGCATTTT.

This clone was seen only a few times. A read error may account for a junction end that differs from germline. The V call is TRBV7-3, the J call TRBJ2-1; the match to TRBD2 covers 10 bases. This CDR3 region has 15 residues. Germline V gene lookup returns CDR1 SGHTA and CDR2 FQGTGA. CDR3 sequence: CASSLTSGIHNEQFF. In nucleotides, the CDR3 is TGTGCCAGCAGCCTAACTAGCGGGATCCACAATGAGCAGTTCTTC.

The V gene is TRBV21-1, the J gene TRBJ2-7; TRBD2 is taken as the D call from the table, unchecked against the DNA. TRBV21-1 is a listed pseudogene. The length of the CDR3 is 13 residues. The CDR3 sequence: CASRPGSGSEQYF. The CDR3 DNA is TGTGCCAGCAGACCCGGTTCTGGTTCCGAGCAGTACTTC.

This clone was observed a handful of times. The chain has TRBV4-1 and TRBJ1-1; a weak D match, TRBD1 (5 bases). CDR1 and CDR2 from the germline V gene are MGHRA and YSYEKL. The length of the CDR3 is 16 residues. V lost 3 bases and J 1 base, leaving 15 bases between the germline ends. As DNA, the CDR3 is TGCGCCAGCAGCCATCGAATGGACATCGGGAACACTGAAGCTTTCTTT. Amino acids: CASSHRMDIGNTEAFF.